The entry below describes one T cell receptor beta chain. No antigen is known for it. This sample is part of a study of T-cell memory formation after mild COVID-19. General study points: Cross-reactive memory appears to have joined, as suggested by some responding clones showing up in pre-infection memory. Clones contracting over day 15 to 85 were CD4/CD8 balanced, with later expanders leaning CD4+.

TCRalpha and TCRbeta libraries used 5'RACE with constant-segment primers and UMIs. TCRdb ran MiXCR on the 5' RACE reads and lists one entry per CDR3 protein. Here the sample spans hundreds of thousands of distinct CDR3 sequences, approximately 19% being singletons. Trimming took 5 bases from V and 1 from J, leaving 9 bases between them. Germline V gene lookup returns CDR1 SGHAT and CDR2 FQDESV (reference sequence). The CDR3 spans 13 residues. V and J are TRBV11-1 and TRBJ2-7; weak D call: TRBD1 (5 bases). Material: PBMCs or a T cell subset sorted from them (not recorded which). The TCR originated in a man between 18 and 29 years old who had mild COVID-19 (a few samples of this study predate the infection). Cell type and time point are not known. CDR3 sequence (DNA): TGTGCCAGCAGCCGGACATTTTCCTACGAGCAGTACTTC. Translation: CASSRTFSYEQYF. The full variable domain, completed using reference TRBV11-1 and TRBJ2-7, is EAEVAQSPRYKITEKSQAVAFWCDPISGHATLYWYRQILGQGPELLVQFQDESVVDDSQLPKDRFSAERLKGVDSTLKIQPAELGDSAMYLCASSRTFSYEQYFGPGTRLTVT.